The 19 T cell receptor beta chains reported below all come from one sample, sequenced in a study of control samples from healthy donors and cancer patients. Assay: immunoSEQ multiplex PCR; the TCRdb copy retains only in-frame clones and omits some. Altogether roughly 41,000 clones are present, 94% being singletons, with the ten largest covering more than 20%. Sequencing used blood. Receptor source: a man aged 55 to 70 in good health.

The V and J genes are TRBV27 and TRBJ2-5; 9 bases fit TRBD2. Germline loops: CDR1 MNHEY, CDR2 SMNVEV (reference sequence). This CDR3 region has 16 residues. The junction had 8 bases not matched to a gene; V was cut back by 5 bases and J by 1 base. DNA of the CDR3: TGTGCCAGCAGTATATTAGCGGGAGTAAGCCAAGAGACCCAGTACTTC. Translation gives CASSILAGVSQETQYF.

The rearrangement joins TRBV5-6 to TRBJ2-7; TRBD1 aligns across 10 bases. With 3 bases clipped from V and 1 base from J, the junction kept 16 bases outside the gene matches. From germline, CDR1 is SGHDT and CDR2 YYEEEE. This CDR3 has 19 residues. In DNA form, the CDR3 reads TGTGCCAGCAGCTCCCCCGGGACAGGGGTTATCGGTGGGTCCTACGAGCAGTACTTC. Protein sequence: CASSSPGTGVIGGSYEQYF.

This clone appeared once. The chain uses TRBV27 and TRBJ2-1; 8 nucleotides match TRBD2. V was clipped by 6 bases and J by 5 bases; unmatched bases: 6. The CDR3 is 14 residues long. Germline assignment: CDR1 MNHEY and CDR2 SMNVEV (reference sequence). The CDR3 region has the DNA TGTGCCAGCAGGAGCGGGAGTGCCCACAATGAGCAGTTCTTC. Translation: CASRSGSAHNEQFF.

This rearrangement joins TRBV19 to TRBJ1-3; D remains ambiguous. The germline CDR1 and CDR2 sequences are LNHDA and SQIVND (reference sequence). The V and J ends lost 7 bases and 5 bases respectively, with 6 bases between them. This CDR3 region has 11 residues. The CDR3: CASNDRNTIYF. As DNA, the CDR3 is TGTGCCAGTAACGACAGAAACACCATATATTTT.

This sequence joins TRBV4-1 and TRBJ2-7; D is possibly TRBD2 (6 bases). Germline CDR1 and CDR2: MGHRA and YSYEKL. Trimming pared 1 base from V and 0 bases from J, leaving 19 bases between. The CDR3 has 18 amino acids. CDR3 coding DNA: TGCGCCAGCAGCCAAGTACCTCTATCCGGGGGATACTCCTACGAGCAGTACTTC. Encoded protein: CASSQVPLSGGYSYEQYF.

The rearrangement uses TRBV14 and TRBJ2-1, with 13 nucleotides matching TRBD2. With V trimmed by 2 bases and J by 7 bases, 8 bases remained unmatched. Per the germline V gene, CDR1 is SGHDN and CDR2 is FVKESK. The CDR3 has 17 amino acids. CDR3 loop: CASSQSVVLAGGNEQFF. CDR3 DNA: TGTGCCAGCAGCCAAAGCGTAGTACTAGCGGGAGGGAATGAGCAGTTCTTC.

Here the CDR3 reads CASSEGSSYNEQFF. The CDR3 nucleotides read TGTGCCAGCAGTGAAGGCAGCTCCTACAATGAGCAGTTCTTC. The chain employs TRBV2 and TRBJ2-1; no firm D call. Germline assignment: CDR1 SNHLY and CDR2 FYNNEI. This CDR3 comprises 14 residues. The ends were cut back, 1 base at V and 0 bases at J, with 4 bases in the middle.

The chain employs TRBV29-1 and TRBJ2-4; unclear D gene. This CDR3 spans 12 amino acids. The V gene lost 4 bases and the J gene lost 7 bases, with 11 bases spanning the gap. Per germline, CDR1 SQVTM and CDR2 ANQGSEA. Here the CDR3 reads CSVVVGQNIQYF. As DNA, the CDR3 is TGCAGCGTTGTGGTGGGTCAGAACATTCAGTACTTC.

The V call is TRBV15, the J call TRBJ2-1; 9 nucleotides line up with TRBD2. The CDR3 length is 18 residues. V was clipped by 4 bases and J by 2 bases; unmatched bases: 12. Germline V gene lookup returns CDR1 LNHNV and CDR2 YYDKDF (reference sequence). The CDR3 sequence: CATSTSGESGRPYNEQFF. CDR3 sequence (DNA): TGTGCCACCAGCACTAGTGGGGAAAGCGGGAGGCCCTACAATGAGCAGTTCTTC.

The rearrangement joins TRBV7-9 to TRBJ1-1; tentative D call: TRBD1 (5 bases). This CDR3 is 12 amino acids long. The germline V gene encodes CDR1 SEHNR and CDR2 FQNEAQ (reference sequence). Trimming took 11 bases from V and 1 from J, leaving 11 bases between them. The CDR3 DNA reads TGTGCCTCGGGGGGGAGGAACACTGAAGCTTTCTTT. This translates into CASGGRNTEAFF.

The gene calls are TRBV18 and TRBJ2-6, with 7 bases lining up with TRBD1. CDR1 is KGHSH and CDR2 is LQKENI in the germline V gene. The V and J ends lost 4 bases and 2 bases, in that order; junction bases with no gene match: 5. The CDR3 runs to 16 residues. CDR3 bases: TGTGCCAGCTCACGGACCCAGGGGGCTGGGGCCAACGTCCTGACTTTC. Translating gives CASSRTQGAGANVLTF.

V gene TRBV30 combines with J gene TRBJ1-2, with 8 bases matching TRBD1. Germline-derived CDR1 and CDR2 are GTSNPN and SVGIG (reference sequence). This CDR3 is built from 17 residues. J lost 3 bases, V lost 4 bases, and 16 bases had no gene match. CDR3 amino acids: CAWKFGSGGSQDYGYTF. CDR3 bases: TGTGCCTGGAAGTTCGGGTCAGGGGGCTCTCAAGACTATGGCTACACCTTC. The full variable domain, in which reference TRBV30 and TRBJ1-2 provide the parts outside the CDR3, is SQTIHQWPATLVQPVGSPLSLECTVEGTSNPNLYWYRQAAGRGLQLLFYSVGIGQISSEVPQNLSASRPQDRQFILSSKKLLLSDSGFYLCAWKFGSGGSQDYGYTFGSGTRLTVV.

The chain links TRBV6-2 or TRBV6-3 to TRBJ1-3; no firm D call. Germline V gives CDR1 MNHEY, CDR2 SVGEGT. This CDR3 comprises 17 residues. Deletions cut 2 bases from V and 0 bases from J, with 14 bases between. CDR3: CASSYTLVGTSGNTIYF. The CDR3 DNA follows: TGTGCCAGCAGTTACACCTTAGTCGGCACCTCTGGAAACACCATATATTTT.

The genes are TRBV3-1 (or the pseudogene TRBV3-2) and TRBJ2-5; D ambiguous. CDR1 is LGHDT and CDR2 is YNNKEL in the germline V gene (reference sequence). Trimming cost V 1 base and J 7 bases, with 13 bases left between them. The CDR3 consists of 14 residues. In nucleotides, the CDR3 is TGTGCCAGCAGCCAAGTGGCAGGTCCGGGGACCCAGTACTTC. Protein sequence: CASSQVAGPGTQYF.

The J gene is TRBJ2-5, the V gene TRBV5-5; D perhaps matches TRBD1 (6 bases). Germline CDR1 reads SGHKS; CDR2 reads YYEKEE (reference sequence). V gave up 0 bases and J gave up 1 base, with 16 bases separating them. This CDR3 comprises 17 residues. The DNA of the CDR3 is TGTGCCAGCAGCTTGGCCAGGGGCGGTAAGGGCCAAGAGACCCAGTACTTC. It translates to CASSLARGGKGQETQYF.

DNA of the CDR3: TGTGCCAGCAGGCCCAACTCCTACGAGCAGTACTTC. Translating it yields CASRPNSYEQYF. The V and J genes are TRBV6-5 and TRBJ2-7; no clear D gene. V was cut by 6 bases and J by 0 bases, with 6 bases left in between. This CDR3 has 12 amino acids. Germline V gene sequence: CDR1 MNHEY, CDR2 SVGAGI.

The chain combines TRBV29-1 with TRBJ1-5; no firm D call. CDR1 and CDR2 from the germline V gene are SQVTM and ANQGSEA. This CDR3 has 13 amino acids. Trimming left V 4 bases short and J 2 bases short, with 9 bases between. CDR3 in DNA: TGCAGCGTTGTAACTCAGGGCAATCAGCCCCAGCATTTT. Translating gives CSVVTQGNQPQHF.

V usage is TRBV19 and J usage is TRBJ1-1, with D unresolved. This CDR3 has 13 amino acids. V shed 6 bases and J shed 3 bases, with 11 bases lying between them. CDR1 is LNHDA and CDR2 is SQIVND in the germline V gene (reference sequence). This chain's CDR3 is CASSARADTEAFF. CDR3 in DNA: TGTGCCAGTAGCGCAAGGGCCGACACTGAAGCTTTCTTT.

The chain uses TRBV9 and TRBJ2-7, with D possibly matching TRBD2 (5 bases). Germline CDR1 reads SGDLS; CDR2 reads YYNGEE. The CDR3 is 17 amino acids. V was clipped by 0 bases and J by 4 bases, with 20 bases between them. Here the CDR3 DNA reads TGTGCCAGCAGCGTAGACCCTCGAGGAGGACTTAAGTACGAGCAGTACTTC. Amino acids: CASSVDPRGGLKYEQYF.